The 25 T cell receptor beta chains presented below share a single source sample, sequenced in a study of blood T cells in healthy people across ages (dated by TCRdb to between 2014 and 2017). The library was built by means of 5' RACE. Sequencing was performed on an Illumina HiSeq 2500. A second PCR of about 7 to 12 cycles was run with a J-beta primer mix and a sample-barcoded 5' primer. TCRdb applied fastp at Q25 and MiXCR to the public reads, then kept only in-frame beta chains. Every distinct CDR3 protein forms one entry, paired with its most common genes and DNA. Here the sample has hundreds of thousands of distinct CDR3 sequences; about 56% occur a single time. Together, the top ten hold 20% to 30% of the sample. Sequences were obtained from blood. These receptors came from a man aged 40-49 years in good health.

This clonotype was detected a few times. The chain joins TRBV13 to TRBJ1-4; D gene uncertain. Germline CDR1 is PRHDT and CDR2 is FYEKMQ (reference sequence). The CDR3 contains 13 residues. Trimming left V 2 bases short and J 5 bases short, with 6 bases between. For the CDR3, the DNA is TGTGCCAGCAGCTTACTACAGAATGAAAAACTGTTTTTT. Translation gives CASSLLQNEKLFF.

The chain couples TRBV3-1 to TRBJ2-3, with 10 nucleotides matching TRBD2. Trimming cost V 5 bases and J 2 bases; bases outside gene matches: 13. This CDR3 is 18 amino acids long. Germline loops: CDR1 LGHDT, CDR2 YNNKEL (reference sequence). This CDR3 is CASSYRTSGAGPTDTQYF. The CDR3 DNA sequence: TGTGCCAGCAGCTACAGAACTAGCGGGGCTGGCCCCACAGATACGCAGTATTTT.

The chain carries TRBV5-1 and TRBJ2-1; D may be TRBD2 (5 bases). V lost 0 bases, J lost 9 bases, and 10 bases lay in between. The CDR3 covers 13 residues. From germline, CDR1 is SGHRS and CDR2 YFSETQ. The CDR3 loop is CASSLAGRSEQFF. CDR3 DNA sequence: TGCGCCAGCAGCTTGGCGGGGAGATCTGAGCAGTTCTTC.

CDR3 amino acids: CASSLGFTSGRGSEQYF. CDR3 sequence (DNA): TGTGCCAGCAGCTTAGGCTTCACTAGCGGGAGAGGTTCCGAGCAGTACTTC. The chain couples TRBV7-2 to TRBJ2-1, with 11 bases fitting TRBD2. With the DNA end fitting TRBJ2-7 better, the J assignment may be wrong. Germline-derived CDR1 and CDR2 are SGHTA and FQGNSA. CDR3 length: 17 amino acids.

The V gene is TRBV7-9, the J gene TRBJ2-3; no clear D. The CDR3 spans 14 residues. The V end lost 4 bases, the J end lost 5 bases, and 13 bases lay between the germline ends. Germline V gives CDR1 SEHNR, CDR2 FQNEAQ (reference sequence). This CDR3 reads CASSSRTEIDTQYF. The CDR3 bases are TGTGCCAGCAGCTCCCGGACGGAGATAGATACGCAGTATTTT.

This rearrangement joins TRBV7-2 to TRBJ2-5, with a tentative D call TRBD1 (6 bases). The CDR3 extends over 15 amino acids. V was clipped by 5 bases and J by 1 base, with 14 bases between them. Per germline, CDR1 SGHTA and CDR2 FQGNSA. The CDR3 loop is CASSPTGQRQETQYF. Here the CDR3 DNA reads TGTGCCAGCAGCCCGACAGGCCAACGCCAAGAGACCCAGTACTTC.

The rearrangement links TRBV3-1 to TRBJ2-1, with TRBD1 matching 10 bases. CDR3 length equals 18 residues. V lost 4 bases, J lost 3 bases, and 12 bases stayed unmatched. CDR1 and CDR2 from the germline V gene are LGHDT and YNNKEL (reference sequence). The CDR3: CASSRPGQGLPGYNEQFF. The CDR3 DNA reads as TGTGCCAGCAGCCGCCCGGGACAGGGGCTCCCGGGCTACAATGAGCAGTTCTTC.

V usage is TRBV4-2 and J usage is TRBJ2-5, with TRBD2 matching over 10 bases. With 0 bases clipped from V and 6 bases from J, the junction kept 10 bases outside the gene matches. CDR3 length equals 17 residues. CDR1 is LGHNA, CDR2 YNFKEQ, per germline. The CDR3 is CASSQDLAGGNGKTQYF. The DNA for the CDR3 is TGTGCCAGCAGCCAAGACTTAGCGGGAGGAAATGGGAAGACCCAGTACTTC.

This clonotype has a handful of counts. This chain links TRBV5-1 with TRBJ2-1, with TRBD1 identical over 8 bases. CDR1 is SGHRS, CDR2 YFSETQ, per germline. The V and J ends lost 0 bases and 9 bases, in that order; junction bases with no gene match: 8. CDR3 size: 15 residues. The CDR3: CASSLAGQGMGEQFF. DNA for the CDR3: TGCGCCAGCAGCTTGGCTGGACAGGGTATGGGTGAGCAGTTCTTC.

CDR3 protein: CSARDFVGGLAEQYF. The CDR3 bases are TGCAGTGCTAGAGATTTCGTGGGAGGGCTGGCCGAGCAGTACTTC. This chain joins TRBV20-1 and TRBJ2-7; 7 bases map to TRBD2. Germline CDR1 and CDR2: DFQATT and SNEGSKA (reference sequence). There are 15 residues in the CDR3. V lost 0 bases to trimming and J lost 6 bases; unmatched junction nucleotides: 11.

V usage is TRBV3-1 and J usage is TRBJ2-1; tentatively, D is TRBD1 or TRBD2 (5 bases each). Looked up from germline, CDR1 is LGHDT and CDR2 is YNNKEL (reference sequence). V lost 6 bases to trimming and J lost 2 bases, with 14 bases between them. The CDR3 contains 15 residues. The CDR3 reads CASSRDAVTYNEQFF. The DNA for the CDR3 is TGTGCCAGCAGTCGGGACGCCGTAACCTACAATGAGCAGTTCTTC.

Here the CDR3 reads CASSLASLQEFF. The CDR3 nucleotides read TGTGCCAGCAGCTTAGCCAGCTTACAGGAGTTTTTT. This chain joins TRBV11-3 and TRBJ2-2; maybe TRBD1 (5 bases). The CDR3 is 12 residues long. CDR1 and CDR2 (germline): SGHNT, YENEEA. V was shortened by 1 base and J by 16 bases, with 13 bases between the two germline ends. Complete variable domain (other parts from reference TRBV11-3 and TRBJ2-2): EAGVVQSPRYKIIEKKQPVAFWCNPISGHNTLYWYLQNLGQGPELLIRYENEEAVDDSQLPKDRFSAERLKGVDSTLKIQPAELGDSAVYLCASSLASLQEFFGEGSRLTVL.

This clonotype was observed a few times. As DNA, the CDR3 is TGCAGCGTTTGGACAGGGGCCTACGAGCAGTACTTC. Amino acids: CSVWTGAYEQYF. The rearrangement joins TRBV29-1 to TRBJ2-7, with 9 bases fitting TRBD1. Looked up from germline, CDR1 is SQVTM and CDR2 is ANQGSEA. V lost 5 bases, J lost 2 bases, and 1 base stayed unmatched. This CDR3 has 12 amino acids.

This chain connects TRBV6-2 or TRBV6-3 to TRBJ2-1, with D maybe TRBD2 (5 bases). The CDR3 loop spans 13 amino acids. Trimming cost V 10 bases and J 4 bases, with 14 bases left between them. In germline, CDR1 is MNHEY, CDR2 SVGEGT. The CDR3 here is CATKEAKYNEQFF. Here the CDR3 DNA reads TGTGCCACCAAGGAGGCCAAGTACAATGAGCAGTTCTTC.

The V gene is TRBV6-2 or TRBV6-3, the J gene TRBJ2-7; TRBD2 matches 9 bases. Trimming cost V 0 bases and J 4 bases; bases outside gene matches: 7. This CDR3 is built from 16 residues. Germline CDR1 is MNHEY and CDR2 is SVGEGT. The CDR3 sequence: CASSYSRREGAYEQYF. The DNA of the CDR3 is TGTGCCAGCAGTTACTCGCGGCGGGAGGGCGCTTACGAGCAGTACTTC.

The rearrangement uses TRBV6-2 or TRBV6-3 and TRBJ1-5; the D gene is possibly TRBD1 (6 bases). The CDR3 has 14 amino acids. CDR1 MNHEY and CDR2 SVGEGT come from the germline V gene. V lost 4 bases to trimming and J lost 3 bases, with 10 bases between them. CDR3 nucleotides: TGTGCCAGCAGTTCCGCAGGGGACAATCAGCCCCAGCATTTT. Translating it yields CASSSAGDNQPQHF.

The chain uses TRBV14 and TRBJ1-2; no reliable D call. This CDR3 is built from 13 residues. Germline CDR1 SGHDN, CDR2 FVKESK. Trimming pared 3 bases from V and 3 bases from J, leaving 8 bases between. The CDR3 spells CASSQRHHYGYTF. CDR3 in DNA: TGTGCCAGCAGCCAGCGACACCACTATGGCTACACCTTC.

The CDR3 reads CASSGLAGKEQFF. In nucleotides, the CDR3 is TGTGCCAGCAGCGGACTAGCGGGAAAAGAGCAGTTCTTC. This chain joins TRBV6-6 and TRBJ2-1; 12 nucleotides align to TRBD2. This CDR3 is 13 amino acids long. Losses at the gene ends were 6 bases for V and 10 bases for J; bases not matched to a gene: 4. In germline, CDR1 is MNHNY, CDR2 SVGAGI (reference sequence).

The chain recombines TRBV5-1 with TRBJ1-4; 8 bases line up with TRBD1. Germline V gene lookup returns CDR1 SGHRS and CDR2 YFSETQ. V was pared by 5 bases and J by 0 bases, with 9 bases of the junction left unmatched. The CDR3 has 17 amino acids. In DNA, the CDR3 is TGCGCCAGCAGTACCGCGACAGGGGTTGCAACTAATGAAAAACTGTTTTTT. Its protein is CASSTATGVATNEKLFF.

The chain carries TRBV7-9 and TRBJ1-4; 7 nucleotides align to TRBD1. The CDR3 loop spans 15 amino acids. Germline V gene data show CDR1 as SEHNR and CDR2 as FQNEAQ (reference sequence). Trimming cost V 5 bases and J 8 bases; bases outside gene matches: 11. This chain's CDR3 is CASSTHRGQNEKLFF. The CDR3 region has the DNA TGTGCCAGCAGCACCCACAGGGGTCAAAACGAAAAACTGTTTTTT.

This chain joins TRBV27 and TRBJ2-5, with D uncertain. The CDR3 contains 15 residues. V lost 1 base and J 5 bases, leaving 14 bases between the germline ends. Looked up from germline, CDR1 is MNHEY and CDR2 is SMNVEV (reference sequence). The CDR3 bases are TGTGCCAGCAGTTTATTGACGGGTTTAGGTGAGACCCAGTACTTC. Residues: CASSLLTGLGETQYF.

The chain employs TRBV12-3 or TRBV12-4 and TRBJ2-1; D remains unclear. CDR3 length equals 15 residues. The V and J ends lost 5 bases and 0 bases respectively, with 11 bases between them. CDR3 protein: CASSLNFGSYNEQFF. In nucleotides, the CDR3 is TGTGCCAGCAGTCTGAACTTCGGCTCCTACAATGAGCAGTTCTTC.

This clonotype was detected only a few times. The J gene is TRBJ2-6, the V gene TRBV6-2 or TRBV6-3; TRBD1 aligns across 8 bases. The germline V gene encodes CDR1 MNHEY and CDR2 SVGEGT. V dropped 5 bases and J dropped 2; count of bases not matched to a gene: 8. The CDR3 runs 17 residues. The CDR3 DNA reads TGTGCCAGCAGTGACGGGACAGGCTTTGCTGGGGCCAACGTCCTGACTTTC. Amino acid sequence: CASSDGTGFAGANVLTF.

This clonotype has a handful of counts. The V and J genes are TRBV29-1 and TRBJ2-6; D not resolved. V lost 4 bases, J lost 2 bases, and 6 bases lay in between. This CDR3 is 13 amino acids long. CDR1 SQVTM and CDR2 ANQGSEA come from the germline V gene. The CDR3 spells CSVGTAGANVLTF. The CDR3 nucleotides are TGCAGCGTTGGAACAGCTGGGGCCAACGTCCTGACTTTC.

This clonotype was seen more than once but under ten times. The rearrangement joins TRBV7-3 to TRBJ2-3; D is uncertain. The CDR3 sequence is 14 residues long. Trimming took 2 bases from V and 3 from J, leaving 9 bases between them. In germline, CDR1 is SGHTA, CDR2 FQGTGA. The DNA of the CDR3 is TGTGCCAGCAGCTTAGGGTCAAGGACAGATACGCAGTATTTT. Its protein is CASSLGSRTDTQYF.